One TCR beta chain is described in this entry. The V end lost 3 bases, the J end lost 5 bases, and 13 bases lay between the germline ends. CDR1 is SNHLY, CDR2 FYNNEI, per germline. This CDR3 contains 15 residues. Primers used in a second PCR of about 7 to 11 cycles were a sample-barcoded 5' primer and a J-beta primer mix. A template-switch adaptor with 12 random nucleotides tagged each cDNA molecule. One entry per CDR3 protein, called by TCRdb with MiXCR from the 5' RACE reads. Among 550,000 to 700,000 distinct CDR3 sequences, 27% were seen once, and the ten largest hold 18%. This entry belongs to a study of blood T cells in healthy people across ages. Peripheral blood from each donor was collected in a volume of about 10 milliliters.

Source material: blood. This TCR came from a woman aged 70-85 years in good health. V is TRBV2 and J is TRBJ1-4; no reliable D call. CDR3: CASSDTGSGNEKLFF. The CDR3 DNA reads TGTGCCAGCAGTGATACGGGGAGTGGGAATGAAAAACTGTTTTTT.